This T cell receptor (beta chain) was sequenced in a study of OX40 agonist ivuxolimab in advanced cancers. Across the whole study: Males comprised 82.7% of the group, whose mean age was about 62 years (range 23 to 79). Of the patients, three showed partial responses, one with hepatocellular carcinoma and two with cutaneous melanoma. The study's findings and limits: At 0.1 to 3.0 mg/kg, clonal expansion of CD4+ and CD8+ blood T cells had occurred by week 6.

Of note for this clone: Its antigen is currently unknown.

Patients were excluded for autoimmune disease history or systemic immunosuppression. The protocol was immunoSEQ multiplex PCR, while the TCRdb copy is restricted to in-frame clones and leaves out a portion. The sample yields 40,000 to 50,000 clones, approximately 80% seen once. Sequencing was performed on CD4+ or CD8+ T cells sorted from blood, taken in a trial of the OX40 agonist ivuxolimab. This receptor was identified in an adult with an advanced solid tumor such as melanoma, head and neck, liver or kidney cancer.

The CDR3 coding sequence is TGCAGTGCTAGAGAGGGGTGGGACTACACCTTC. Translation gives CSAREGWDYTF. The chain couples TRBV20-1 to TRBJ1-2; D is unresolved. The V end lost 0 bases, the J end lost 10 bases, and 9 bases lay between the germline ends. The CDR3 extends over 11 amino acids. Germline CDR1 and CDR2: DFQATT and SNEGSKA (reference sequence).